This T cell receptor beta chain comes out of a study of cytomegalovirus exposure and HLA in healthy donors. The CDR3 is made up of 14 amino acids. The germline V gene encodes CDR1 MNHNS and CDR2 SASEGT. Study-wide findings and caveats: HLA alleles showed associations with 16,951 TCR beta sequences in a later analysis, at a 0.05 false discovery rate. Reports credit the classifier with highly specific, highly sensitive diagnosis of cytomegalovirus status. Later on, an analysis showed TCR association rates differing by HLA locus, with DRB1 the most and HLA-C the fewest. As was reported, the HLA-A and HLA-B alleles of most subjects were accurately predicted from TCR beta sequences.

Primers for the PCR totalled 60 Vbeta and 13 Jbeta. Profiling relied on immunoSEQ multiplex PCR, and the TCRdb table lists in-frame clones only, not all of them. The sample carries approximately 79,000 clones, under 85% recorded once. This clone occurred once. The antigen is unknown. At one end, the junction sequence differs from germline, possibly due to a read error. The chain links TRBV6-1 to TRBJ1-1, with D perhaps TRBD1 (6 bases). The source of this sequence is a boy between 10 and 17 years old in good health and CMV-seronegative. Sequencing was done on a sample of PBMCs. The CDR3 DNA reads as TGTGCCAGCAGCGAAGGAGGGGGTTTCACTGAAGCTTTCTTT. Residues: CASSEGGGFTEAFF.